This section outlines one T cell receptor beta chain sequence together with its context. Its specificity is not known. The CDR3 runs to 16 residues. V dropped 3 bases and J dropped 3 bases, with 15 bases sitting between them. Germline assignment: CDR1 MGHRA and CDR2 YSYEKL. These data come from a study of T cells in localized non-small cell lung cancer. The data were produced by immunoSEQ multiplex PCR, yet TCRdb's version contains in-frame clones alone and is incomplete. The sample has around 18,000 clones, about four fifths seen once; the top ten hold about 25%. Study observations and caveats: Uninvolved nearby lung showed the greatest T cell clonality, exceeding that found in tumor. When the top 100 tumor clones were examined, a median approximately 57 of them also appeared in the adjacent lung, which was paired and uninvolved.

The rearrangement joins TRBV4-1 to TRBJ1-5, with D possibly matching TRBD1 (6 bases). Source: peripheral blood, taken before any cancer treatment. The source of this sequence is a female donor older than 55 with stage I lung adenocarcinoma. CDR3 in amino acids: CASSHHIGQTNQPQHF. As DNA, the CDR3 is TGCGCCAGCAGCCACCATATCGGACAGACCAATCAGCCCCAGCATTTT.